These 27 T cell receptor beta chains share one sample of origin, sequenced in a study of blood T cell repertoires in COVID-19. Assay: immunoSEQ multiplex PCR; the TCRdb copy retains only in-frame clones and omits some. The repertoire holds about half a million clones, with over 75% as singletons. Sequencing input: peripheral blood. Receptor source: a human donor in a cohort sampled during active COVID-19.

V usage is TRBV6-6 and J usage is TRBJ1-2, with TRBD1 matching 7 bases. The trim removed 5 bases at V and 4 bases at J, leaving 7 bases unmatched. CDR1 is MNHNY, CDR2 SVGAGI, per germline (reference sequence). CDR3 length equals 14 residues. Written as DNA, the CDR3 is TGTGCCAGCAGTGGCCCCGGGACAGTCTATGGCTACACCTTC. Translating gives CASSGPGTVYGYTF.

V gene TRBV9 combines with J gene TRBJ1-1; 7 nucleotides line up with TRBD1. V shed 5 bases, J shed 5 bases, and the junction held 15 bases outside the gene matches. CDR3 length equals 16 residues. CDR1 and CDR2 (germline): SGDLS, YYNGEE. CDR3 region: CASSFYPNTGETEAFF. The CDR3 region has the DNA TGTGCCAGCAGTTTCTACCCCAACACAGGGGAAACTGAAGCTTTCTTT.

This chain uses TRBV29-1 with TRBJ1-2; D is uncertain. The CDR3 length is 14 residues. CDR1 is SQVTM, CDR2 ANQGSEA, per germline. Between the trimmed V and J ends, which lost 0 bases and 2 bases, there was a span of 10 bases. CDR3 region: CSVEDNRVNYGYTF. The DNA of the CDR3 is TGCAGCGTTGAAGATAACCGAGTAAACTATGGCTACACCTTC.

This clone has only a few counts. The CDR3: CSATRDRPYEQYF. DNA of the CDR3: TGCAGCGCGACCCGGGACAGGCCCTACGAGCAGTACTTC. This chain uses TRBV29-1 with TRBJ2-7; 8 bases map to TRBD1. Germline V lookup: CDR1 SQVTM, CDR2 ANQGSEA. This CDR3 region has 13 residues. The J segment lost 2 bases and the V segment lost 7 bases, leaving 7 bases of the junction unmatched.

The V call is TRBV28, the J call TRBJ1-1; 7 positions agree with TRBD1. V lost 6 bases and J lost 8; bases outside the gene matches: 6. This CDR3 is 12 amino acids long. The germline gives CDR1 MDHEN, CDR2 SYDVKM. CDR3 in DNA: TGTGCCAGCAGGGGATCGGGACAGGAAGCTTTCTTT. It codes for CASRGSGQEAFF.

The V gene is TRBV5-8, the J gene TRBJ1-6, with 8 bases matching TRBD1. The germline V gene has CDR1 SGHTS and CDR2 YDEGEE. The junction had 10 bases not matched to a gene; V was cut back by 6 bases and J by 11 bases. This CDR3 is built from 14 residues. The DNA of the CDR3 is TGTGCCAGCACCCCGGGACAGGACTGGGCACCCCTCCACTTT. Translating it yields CASTPGQDWAPLHF.

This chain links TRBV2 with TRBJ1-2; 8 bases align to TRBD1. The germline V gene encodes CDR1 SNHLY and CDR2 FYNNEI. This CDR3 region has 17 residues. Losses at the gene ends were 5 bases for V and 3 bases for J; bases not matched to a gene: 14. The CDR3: CASSYPATGAEHYGYTF. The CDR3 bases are TGTGCCAGCAGTTATCCAGCGACAGGGGCTGAGCACTATGGCTACACCTTC. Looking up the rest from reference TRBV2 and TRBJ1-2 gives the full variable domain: EPEVTQTPSHQVTQMGQEVILRCVPISNHLYFYWYRQILGQKVEFLVSFYNNEISEKSEIFDDQFSVERPDGSNFTLKIRSTKLEDSAMYFCASSYPATGAEHYGYTFGSGTRLTVV.

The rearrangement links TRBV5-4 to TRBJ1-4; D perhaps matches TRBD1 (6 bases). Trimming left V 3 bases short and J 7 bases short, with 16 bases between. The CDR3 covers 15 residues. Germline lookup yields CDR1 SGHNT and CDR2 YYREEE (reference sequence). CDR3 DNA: TGTGCCAGCAGCTCCCCGGGGGGCGGTTCTGAAAAACTGTTTTTT. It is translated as CASSSPGGGSEKLFF.

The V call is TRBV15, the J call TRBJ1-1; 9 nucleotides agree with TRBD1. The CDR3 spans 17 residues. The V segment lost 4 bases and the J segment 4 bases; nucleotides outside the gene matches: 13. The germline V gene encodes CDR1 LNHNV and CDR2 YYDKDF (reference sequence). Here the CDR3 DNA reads TGTGCCACCAGCAACCGGACAGGGGCATTTCATCGCACTGAAGCTTTCTTT. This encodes CATSNRTGAFHRTEAFF.

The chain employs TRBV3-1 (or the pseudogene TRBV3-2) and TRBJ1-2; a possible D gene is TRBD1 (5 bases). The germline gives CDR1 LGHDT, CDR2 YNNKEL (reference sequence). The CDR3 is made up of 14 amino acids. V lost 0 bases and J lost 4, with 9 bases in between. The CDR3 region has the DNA TGTGCCAGCAGCCAAGAAGGGGTAGGCTATGGCTACACCTTC. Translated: CASSQEGVGYGYTF.

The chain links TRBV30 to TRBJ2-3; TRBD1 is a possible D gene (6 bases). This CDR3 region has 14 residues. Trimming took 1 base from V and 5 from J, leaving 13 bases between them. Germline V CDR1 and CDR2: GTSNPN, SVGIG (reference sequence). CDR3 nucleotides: TGTGCCTGGAGTGGAGACCTAGGGGGAGATACGCAGTATTTT. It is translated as CAWSGDLGGDTQYF.

The CDR3 coding sequence is TGTGCCAGCAGTTTAGGGGCCGGGACTACTTCAATAGAGACCCAGTACTTC. Translating gives CASSLGAGTTSIETQYF. V usage is TRBV28 and J usage is TRBJ2-5; 7 bases align to TRBD2. Germline V gives CDR1 MDHEN, CDR2 SYDVKM. Germline trimming cut 2 bases from V and 4 bases from J; bases unmatched to any gene: 13. This CDR3 has 17 residues.

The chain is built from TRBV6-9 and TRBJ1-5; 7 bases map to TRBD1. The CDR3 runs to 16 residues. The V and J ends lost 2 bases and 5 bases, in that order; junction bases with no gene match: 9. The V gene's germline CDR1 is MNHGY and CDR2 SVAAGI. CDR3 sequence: CASSYGRTGSDQPQHF. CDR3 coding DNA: TGTGCCAGCAGTTATGGTAGGACAGGATCCGATCAGCCCCAGCATTTT.

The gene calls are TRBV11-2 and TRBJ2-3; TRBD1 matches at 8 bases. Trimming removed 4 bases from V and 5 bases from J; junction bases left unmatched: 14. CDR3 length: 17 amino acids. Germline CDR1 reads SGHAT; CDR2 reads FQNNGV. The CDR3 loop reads CASSSVRDRGRGDTQYF. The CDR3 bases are TGTGCCAGCAGCTCCGTCAGAGACAGGGGTCGGGGAGATACGCAGTATTTT.

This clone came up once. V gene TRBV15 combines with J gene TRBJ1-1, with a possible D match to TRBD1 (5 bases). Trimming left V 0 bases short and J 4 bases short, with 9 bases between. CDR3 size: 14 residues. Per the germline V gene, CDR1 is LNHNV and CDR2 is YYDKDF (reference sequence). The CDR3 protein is CATSRDFGGTEAFF. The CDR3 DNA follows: TGTGCCACCAGCAGAGATTTCGGGGGCACTGAAGCTTTCTTT.

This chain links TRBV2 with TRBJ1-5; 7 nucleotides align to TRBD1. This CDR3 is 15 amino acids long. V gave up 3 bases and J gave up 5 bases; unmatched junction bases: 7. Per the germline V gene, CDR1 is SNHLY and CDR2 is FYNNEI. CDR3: CASSERDRVDQPQHF. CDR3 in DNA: TGTGCCAGCAGTGAGAGAGACAGGGTGGATCAGCCCCAGCATTTT.

CDR3: CASSYSIGGSKEKLFF. The DNA for the CDR3 is TGTGCCAGCAGTTACTCGATCGGGGGATCGAAGGAAAAACTGTTTTTT. The chain has TRBV6-6 and TRBJ1-4; TRBD1 might be the D (5 bases). CDR1 and CDR2 from the germline V gene are MNHNY and SVGAGI (reference sequence). Trimming took 0 bases from V and 8 from J, leaving 16 bases between them. The CDR3 is made up of 16 amino acids.

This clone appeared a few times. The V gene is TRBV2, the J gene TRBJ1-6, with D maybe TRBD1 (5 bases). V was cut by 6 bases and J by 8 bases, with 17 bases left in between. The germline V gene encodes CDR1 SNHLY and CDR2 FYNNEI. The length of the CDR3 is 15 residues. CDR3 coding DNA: TGTGCCAGCAGGGGTTGGGGCATCGTGGATTCACCCCTCCACTTT. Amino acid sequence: CASRGWGIVDSPLHF.

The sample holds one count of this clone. The CDR3, as DNA: TGTGCCAGCAGTTCCTACTCCCAGGGAAGTCTCAATCAGCCCCAGCATTTT. Translation gives CASSSYSQGSLNQPQHF. J is TRBJ1-5 and V is TRBV28, with a possible D match to TRBD1 (5 bases). V dropped 4 bases and J dropped 3 bases, with 19 bases sitting between them. Germline CDR1 MDHEN, CDR2 SYDVKM. The CDR3 contains 17 residues.

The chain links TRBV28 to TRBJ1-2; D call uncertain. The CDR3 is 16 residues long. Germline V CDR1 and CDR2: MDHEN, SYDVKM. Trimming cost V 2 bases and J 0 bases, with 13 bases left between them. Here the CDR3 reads CASSLLTGGANYGYTF. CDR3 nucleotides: TGTGCCAGCAGTTTACTGACGGGTGGTGCTAACTATGGCTACACCTTC.

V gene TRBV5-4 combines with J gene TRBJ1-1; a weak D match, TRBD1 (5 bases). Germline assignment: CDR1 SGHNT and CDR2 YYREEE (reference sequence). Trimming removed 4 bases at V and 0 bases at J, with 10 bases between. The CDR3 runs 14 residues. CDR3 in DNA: TGTGCCAGCAGCAGTACAGGAATGAACACTGAAGCTTTCTTT. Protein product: CASSSTGMNTEAFF.

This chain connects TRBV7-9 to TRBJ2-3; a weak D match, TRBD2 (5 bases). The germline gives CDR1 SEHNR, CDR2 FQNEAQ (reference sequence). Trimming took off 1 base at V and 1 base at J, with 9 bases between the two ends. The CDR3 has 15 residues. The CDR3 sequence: CASSLGGFGTDTQYF. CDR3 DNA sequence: TGTGCCAGCAGCTTAGGAGGGTTCGGCACAGATACGCAGTATTTT.

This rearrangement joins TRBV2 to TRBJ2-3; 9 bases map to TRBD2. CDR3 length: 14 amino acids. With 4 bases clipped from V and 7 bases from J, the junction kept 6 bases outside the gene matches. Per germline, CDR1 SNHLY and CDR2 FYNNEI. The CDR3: CASSVGPSGNTQYF. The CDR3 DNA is TGTGCCAGCAGTGTGGGGCCTAGCGGGAATACGCAGTATTTT.

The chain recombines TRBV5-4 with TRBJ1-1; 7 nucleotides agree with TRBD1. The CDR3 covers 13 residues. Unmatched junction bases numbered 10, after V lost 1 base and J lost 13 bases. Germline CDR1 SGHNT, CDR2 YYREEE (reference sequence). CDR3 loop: CASSLYNRGQGFF. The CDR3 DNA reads TGTGCCAGCAGCTTGTATAACAGGGGACAAGGTTTCTTT.

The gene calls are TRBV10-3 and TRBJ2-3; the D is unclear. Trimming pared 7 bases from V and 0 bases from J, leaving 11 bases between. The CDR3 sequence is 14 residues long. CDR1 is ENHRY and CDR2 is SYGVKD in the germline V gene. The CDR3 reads CAIKSEPSTDTQYF. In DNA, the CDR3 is TGTGCCATCAAGTCGGAGCCTAGCACAGATACGCAGTATTTT.

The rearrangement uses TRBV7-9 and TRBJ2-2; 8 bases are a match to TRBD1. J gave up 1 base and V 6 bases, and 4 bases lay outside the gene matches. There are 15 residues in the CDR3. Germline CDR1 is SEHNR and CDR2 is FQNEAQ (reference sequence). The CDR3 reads CASRTGTGNTGELFF. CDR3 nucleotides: TGTGCCAGCAGAACCGGGACAGGGAACACCGGGGAGCTGTTTTTT.

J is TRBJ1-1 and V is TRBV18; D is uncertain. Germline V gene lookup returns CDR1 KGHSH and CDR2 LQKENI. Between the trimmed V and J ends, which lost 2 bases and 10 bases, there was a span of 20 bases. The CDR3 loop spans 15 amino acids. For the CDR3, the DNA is TGTGCCAGCTCACCAGAAGCCCGACTCCCAGCGGGAGCTTTCTTT. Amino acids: CASSPEARLPAGAFF.